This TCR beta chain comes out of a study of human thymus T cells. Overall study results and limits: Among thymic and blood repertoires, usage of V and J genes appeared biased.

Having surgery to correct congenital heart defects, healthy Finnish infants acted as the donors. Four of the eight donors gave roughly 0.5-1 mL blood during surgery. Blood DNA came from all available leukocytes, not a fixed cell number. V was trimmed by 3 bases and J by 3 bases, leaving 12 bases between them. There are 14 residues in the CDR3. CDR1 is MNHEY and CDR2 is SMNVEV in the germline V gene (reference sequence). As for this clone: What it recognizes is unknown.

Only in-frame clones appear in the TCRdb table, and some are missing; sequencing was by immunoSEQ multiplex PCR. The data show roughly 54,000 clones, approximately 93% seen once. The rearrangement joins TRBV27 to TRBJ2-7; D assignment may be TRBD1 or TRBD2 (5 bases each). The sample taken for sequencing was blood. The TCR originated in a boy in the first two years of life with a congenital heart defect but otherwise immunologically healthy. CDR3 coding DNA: TGTGCCAGCAGTTTTACAGGACTCTACTACGAGCAGTACTTC. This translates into CASSFTGLYYEQYF.